Each of the 27 T cell receptor beta chains below was sequenced from the same sample in a study of blood T cells in healthy people across ages. Then a second PCR, running roughly 7 to 11 cycles, was carried out with a sample-barcoded 5' primer and a J-beta primer mix. Each CDR3 protein is one row after TCRdb ran MiXCR on the 5' RACE reads. This table has fewer than 1.5 million distinct CDR3 sequences, 42% appearing once. Sequences were obtained from blood. The receptors originated from a woman aged 18-35 years in good health.

DNA for the CDR3: TGTGCCAGCCCGGGGGTCGGCACTGAAGCTTTCTTT. It encodes CASPGVGTEAFF. The chain links TRBV28 to TRBJ1-1, with a weak D call TRBD1 (5 bases). The CDR3 is 12 amino acids. Germline V gene data show CDR1 as MDHEN and CDR2 as SYDVKM. V was cut by 8 bases and J by 4 bases, with 11 bases left in between.

This clonotype was counted only a few times. This chain connects TRBV10-1 to TRBJ2-3; 14 bases line up with TRBD2. The CDR3 has 19 residues. Germline V gives CDR1 WNHNN, CDR2 SYGVQD (reference sequence). Trimming removed 3 bases from V and 5 bases from J; junction bases left unmatched: 13. The CDR3 is CASSDWTWTSGGPEDTQYF. The CDR3 bases are TGCGCCAGCAGTGACTGGACCTGGACTAGCGGGGGGCCTGAAGATACGCAGTATTTT.

This clonotype occurred a few times. The rearrangement joins TRBV7-2 to TRBJ2-3; D is undetermined. This CDR3 comprises 13 residues. Germline values: CDR1 SGHTA, CDR2 FQGNSA. V was pared by 4 bases and J by 4 bases, with 9 bases between. CDR3 nucleotide sequence: TGTGCCAGCAGCTCCAACGTGGCAGATACGCAGTATTTT. Encoded protein: CASSSNVADTQYF.

In its sample, this clonotype was seen a few times. This rearrangement joins TRBV20-1 to TRBJ1-4; maybe TRBD1 (6 bases). Trimming took off 4 bases at V and 1 base at J, with 7 bases between the two ends. The germline CDR1 and CDR2 sequences are DFQATT and SNEGSKA (reference sequence). The CDR3 spans 13 residues. The CDR3: CSAKDRTNEKLFF. Here the CDR3 DNA reads TGCAGTGCTAAGGACAGAACTAATGAAAAACTGTTTTTT.

A word on this clonotype: A read error is likely here: a far larger clone is one base away. V is TRBV7-9 and J is TRBJ2-1; a weak D match, TRBD1 (5 bases). CDR3 length: 12 amino acids. Germline lookup yields CDR1 SEHNR and CDR2 FQNEAQ (reference sequence). This CDR3 reads CSSSLGDNEQFF. The CDR3 bases are TGTTCCAGCAGCTTAGGGGACAATGAGCAGTTCTTC.

This clonotype was recorded a few times. The chain carries TRBV27 and TRBJ1-2; D might be TRBD1 (6 bases). V was cut by 7 bases and J by 7 bases, with 25 bases left in between. CDR1 and CDR2 from the germline V gene are MNHEY and SMNVEV (reference sequence). This CDR3 region has 16 residues. The DNA for the CDR3 is TGTGCCAGCATTTCGGGTCAGGATTGGACAGTATGTGGCTACACCTTC. Protein product: CASISGQDWTVCGYTF.

This chain joins TRBV9 and TRBJ1-2; D uncertain. The CDR3 length is 15 residues. Per the germline V gene, CDR1 is SGDLS and CDR2 is YYNGEE. V lost 3 bases and J lost 8, with 20 bases in between. The CDR3 region is CASSASGVETGGYTF. The CDR3 DNA sequence: TGTGCCAGCAGCGCGAGTGGGGTGGAGACCGGAGGCTACACCTTC.

V is TRBV7-3 and J is TRBJ2-5; D unresolved. V lost 1 base to trimming and J lost 5 bases, with 8 bases between them. This CDR3 has 13 amino acids. Germline V gives CDR1 SGHTA, CDR2 FQGTGA. The CDR3 nucleotides are TGTGCCAGCAGCTTAATCCTAGGCGAGACCCAGTACTTC. Translation gives CASSLILGETQYF.

The table lists this clonotype with a few counts. V and J are TRBV28 and TRBJ2-7; TRBD1 agrees at 9 bases. Germline-derived CDR1 and CDR2 are MDHEN and SYDVKM. CDR3 length equals 19 residues. The junction had 20 bases not matched to a gene; V was cut back by 8 bases and J by 0 bases. The CDR3 protein is CASRKGQGQEILSSYEQYF. The DNA of the CDR3 is TGTGCCAGCCGAAAGGGACAGGGCCAAGAAATTTTGAGCTCCTACGAGCAGTACTTC.

As concerns this clonotype: Being one base from a much bigger clone, this may be a read error. This chain links TRBV10-3 with TRBJ2-4, with 8 bases that match TRBD1. The end of the DNA fits TRBJ2-7 better, so the J call may be wrong. This CDR3 comprises 14 residues. The germline gives CDR1 ENHRY, CDR2 SYGVKD. CDR3 nucleotide sequence: TGTGCCATCAGTGAGCCGGACAGGGACGACGAGCAGTACTTC. It is translated as CAISEPDRDDEQYF.

The CDR3 loop reads CASSGTTGTKNIQYF. In DNA, the CDR3 is TGTGCCAGCAGTGGGACGACAGGGACCAAAAACATTCAGTACTTC. The chain has TRBV2 and TRBJ2-4; 7 bases match TRBD1. The germline CDR1 and CDR2 sequences are SNHLY and FYNNEI. The CDR3 totals 15 residues. The ends lost 4 bases at V and 2 bases at J; junction bases unmatched: 5.

The chain recombines TRBV7-2 with TRBJ2-7; the match to TRBD1 covers 9 bases. Losses at the gene ends were 1 base for V and 7 bases for J; bases not matched to a gene: 5. Germline lookup yields CDR1 SGHTA and CDR2 FQGNSA. This CDR3 has 14 residues. This chain's CDR3 is CASSLEQGAREQYF. CDR3 sequence (DNA): TGTGCCAGCAGCTTAGAACAGGGGGCGCGGGAGCAGTACTTC. Full variable domain (missing parts from reference TRBV7-2 and TRBJ2-7): GAGVSQSPSNKVTEKGKDVELRCDPISGHTALYWYRQSLGQGLEFLIYFQGNSAPDKSGLPSDRFSAERTGGSVSTLTIQRTQQEDSAVYLCASSLEQGAREQYFGPGTRLTVT.

The chain has TRBV5-1 and TRBJ1-2; D uncertain. CDR1 and CDR2 from the germline V gene are SGHRS and YFSETQ. The CDR3 runs to 15 residues. With 0 bases removed from V and 0 bases from J, the gap between germline ends came to 9 bases. The DNA for the CDR3 is TGCGCCAGCAGCTTGGGCGGCGGGACTAACTATGGCTACACCTTC. It encodes CASSLGGGTNYGYTF.

This rearrangement joins TRBV7-9 to TRBJ1-2, with D possibly matching TRBD1 (5 bases). This CDR3 is built from 14 residues. Trimming took 5 bases from V and 4 from J, leaving 14 bases between them. Germline values: CDR1 SEHNR, CDR2 FQNEAQ (reference sequence). The CDR3 loop reads CASSPETEPYGYTF. The CDR3 bases are TGTGCCAGCAGCCCCGAGACAGAACCCTATGGCTACACCTTC.

This clonotype was observed a handful of times. The V gene is TRBV7-3, the J gene TRBJ2-3; possible D gene TRBD1, 6 bases. V was shortened by 5 bases and J by 2 bases, with 14 bases between the two germline ends. CDR1 and CDR2 from the germline V gene are SGHTA and FQGTGA. This CDR3 has 15 amino acids. The CDR3 sequence: CASSKDQGNTDTQYF. Written as DNA, the CDR3 is TGTGCCAGCAGCAAGGACCAGGGGAACACAGATACGCAGTATTTT.

The chain is built from TRBV27 and TRBJ2-7; D possibly corresponds to TRBD2 (7 bases). This CDR3 contains 19 residues. V shed 0 bases and J shed 0 bases, with 21 bases lying between them. The germline CDR1 and CDR2 sequences are MNHEY and SMNVEV (reference sequence). CDR3 nucleotides: TGTGCCAGCAGTTTATCGAGCGGGACATATGTGGGGGGCTCCTACGAGCAGTACTTC. Translated: CASSLSSGTYVGGSYEQYF.

This clonotype was counted between two and nine times. The V gene is TRBV28, the J gene TRBJ2-7; 9 bases line up with TRBD1. The DNA end is a closer match to TRBJ2-5, so the J assignment may be wrong. This CDR3 contains 15 residues. The germline V gene encodes CDR1 MDHEN and CDR2 SYDVKM. The DNA of the CDR3 is TGTGCCAGCAGTACCGCCGGACAGGGGAGGGAGACCCAGTACTTC. Its translation is CASSTAGQGRETQYF.

The chain is built from TRBV30 and TRBJ2-5; TRBD1 agrees at 9 bases. TRBJ2-7 matches the DNA end more closely, so the J call is doubtful. Per germline, CDR1 GTSNPN and CDR2 SVGIG (reference sequence). The CDR3 loop spans 15 amino acids. The CDR3, as DNA: TGTGCCTGGTTTACGGGACAGGGCCCTTCCTACGAGCAGTACTTC. This gives the protein CAWFTGQGPSYEQYF.

The V and J genes are TRBV6-1 and TRBJ2-5; 11 bases are a match to TRBD1. The J call may not be correct, given that the DNA end is closer to TRBJ2-7. Germline values: CDR1 MNHNS, CDR2 SASEGT. The CDR3 sequence is 15 residues long. The CDR3 reads CASRPRTGGLDEQYF. The CDR3 DNA reads TGTGCCAGCAGACCCAGGACAGGGGGCCTGGACGAGCAGTACTTC.

As for this clonotype: Germline is not matched at one junction end, which may reflect a read error. J is TRBJ2-1 and V is TRBV7-9; the D is unclear. Per germline, CDR1 SEHNR and CDR2 FQNEAQ (reference sequence). CDR3 size: 13 residues. The CDR3, as DNA: TGTGCCGGCAGCTTAGGGCCCATGTTTGAGCAGTTCTTC. Protein: CAGSLGPMFEQFF.

The chain links TRBV5-5 to TRBJ2-7, with D perhaps being TRBD1 or TRBD2 (5 bases each). The CDR3 runs 16 residues. Germline CDR1 SGHKS, CDR2 YYEKEE (reference sequence). V was pared by 4 bases and J by 0 bases, with 17 bases between. The CDR3 sequence is CASSNLGTESSYEQYF. In DNA form, the CDR3 reads TGTGCCAGCAGCAACTTAGGGACCGAGAGCTCCTACGAGCAGTACTTC. Full variable domain (missing parts from reference TRBV5-5 and TRBJ2-7): DAGVTQSPTHLIKTRGQQVTLRCSPISGHKSVSWYQQVLGQGPQFIFQYYEKEERGRGNFPDRFSARQFPNYSSELNVNALLLGDSALYLCASSNLGTESSYEQYFGPGTRLTVT.

V is TRBV29-1 and J is TRBJ1-2, with 10 bases matching TRBD1. Germline CDR1 and CDR2: SQVTM and ANQGSEA. This CDR3 is built from 13 residues. Trimming cost V 7 bases and J 3 bases; bases outside gene matches: 5. Here the CDR3 reads CSAGQGDYYGYTF. CDR3 DNA: TGCAGCGCTGGACAGGGGGATTACTATGGCTACACCTTC.

With respect to this clonotype: The germline gene is not matched at one end of the junction; a read error may be the cause. The chain carries TRBV6-1 and TRBJ1-2; TRBD1 aligns across 7 bases. The CDR3 has 13 amino acids. Per germline, CDR1 MNHNS and CDR2 SASEGT. The CDR3 DNA reads TGTGCCGGCAGCGACAAGGGGGCCTATGGCTACACCTTC. This sequence encodes CAGSDKGAYGYTF.

The chain has TRBV7-9 and TRBJ2-3, with TRBD1 matching over 7 bases. The CDR3 runs to 15 residues. Germline CDR1 reads SEHNR; CDR2 reads FQNEAQ (reference sequence). V shed 6 bases and J 3 bases; nucleotides not matched to a gene: 9. Here the CDR3 reads CASRLTGALTDTQYF. CDR3 DNA: TGTGCCAGCAGACTAACAGGGGCCTTAACAGATACGCAGTATTTT.

The J gene is TRBJ1-1, the V gene TRBV7-9; possible D gene TRBD1, 6 bases. V was trimmed by 10 bases and J by 4 bases, leaving 19 bases between them. The CDR3 contains 14 residues. The germline gives CDR1 SEHNR, CDR2 FQNEAQ (reference sequence). CDR3 protein: CATDNGGAGTEAFF. The CDR3 nucleotides read TGTGCCACCGACAACGGGGGGGCGGGCACTGAAGCTTTCTTT.

J is TRBJ2-7 and V is TRBV11-2, with 9 bases matching TRBD2. Germline V gene lookup returns CDR1 SGHAT and CDR2 FQNNGV. This CDR3 is built from 12 residues. The CDR3 nucleotides are TGTGCTGGTAGCGGGAGTTATGCCGAGCAGTACTTC. It specifies CAGSGSYAEQYF.

The chain joins TRBV18 to TRBJ2-7; 12 nucleotides align to TRBD2. Germline V CDR1 and CDR2: KGHSH, LQKENI. CDR3 length: 17 residues. With 0 bases clipped from V and 3 bases from J, the junction kept 6 bases outside the gene matches. The CDR3 sequence: CASSPPSTSGSIYEQYF. CDR3 nucleotides: TGTGCCAGCTCACCACCCTCGACTAGCGGGAGTATCTACGAGCAGTACTTC.